This TCR beta chain was profiled in a study of human T cells and chemical hapten exposure. Across the whole study: Among samples, TCR yields varied mainly because of small differences in pooled library volume.

The study, taken as a whole, reports: Sensitizing to DPC left TCRs with a frequency above 1 in 1000 unaltered.

It was the library that attached unique molecular identifiers to individual cDNA molecules. TCRdb re-called the 5' RACE reads with MiXCR, one entry per CDR3 protein. Of about 140,000 distinct CDR3 sequences in the sample, around 4% were seen once. The V segment lost 1 base and the J segment 2 bases; nucleotides outside the gene matches: 4. Per the germline V gene, CDR1 is DFQATT and CDR2 is SNEGSKA (reference sequence). This CDR3 has 15 amino acids. Extraction of total RNA was performed on unfractionated whole blood. This clonotype was recorded at least ten times. Its antigen is unknown. The chain employs TRBV20-1 and TRBJ2-2, with TRBD1 matching over 7 bases. The source of this sequence is a female donor in good health. CDR3 residues: CSARGGGRNTGELFF. The CDR3, as DNA: TGCAGTGCTAGAGGAGGGGGCCGAAACACCGGGGAGCTGTTTTTT.